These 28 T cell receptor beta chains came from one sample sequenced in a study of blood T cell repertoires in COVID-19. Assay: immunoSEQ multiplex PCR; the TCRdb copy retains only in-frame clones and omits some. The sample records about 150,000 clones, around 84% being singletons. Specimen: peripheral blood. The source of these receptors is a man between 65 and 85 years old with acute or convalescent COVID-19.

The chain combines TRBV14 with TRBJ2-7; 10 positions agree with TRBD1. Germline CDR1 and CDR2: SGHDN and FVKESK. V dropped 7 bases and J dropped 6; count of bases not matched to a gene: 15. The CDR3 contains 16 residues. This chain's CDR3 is CASNRPGTGELSEQYF. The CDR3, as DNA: TGTGCCAGCAACCGTCCCGGGACAGGGGAATTAAGCGAGCAGTACTTC.

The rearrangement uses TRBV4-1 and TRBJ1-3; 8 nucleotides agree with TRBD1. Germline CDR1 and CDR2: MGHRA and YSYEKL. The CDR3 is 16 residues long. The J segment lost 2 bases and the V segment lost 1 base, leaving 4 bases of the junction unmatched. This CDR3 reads CASSQGQGSTGNTIYF. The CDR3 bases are TGCGCCAGCAGCCAAGGACAGGGGTCTACTGGAAACACCATATATTTT.

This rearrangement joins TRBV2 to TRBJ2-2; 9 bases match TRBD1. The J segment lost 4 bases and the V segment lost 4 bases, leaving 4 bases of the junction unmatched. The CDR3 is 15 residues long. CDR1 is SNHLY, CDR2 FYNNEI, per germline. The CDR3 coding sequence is TGTGCCAGCAGTGCGGACAGGGGTGGCACCGGGGAGCTGTTTTTT. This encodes CASSADRGGTGELFF.

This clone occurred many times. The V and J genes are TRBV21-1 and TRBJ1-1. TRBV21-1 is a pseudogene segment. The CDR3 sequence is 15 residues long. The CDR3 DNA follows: TGTGCCAGCAGGTTCGGCGCGGGGAAATTAACTGAAGCTTTCTTT. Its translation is CASRFGAGKLTEAFF.

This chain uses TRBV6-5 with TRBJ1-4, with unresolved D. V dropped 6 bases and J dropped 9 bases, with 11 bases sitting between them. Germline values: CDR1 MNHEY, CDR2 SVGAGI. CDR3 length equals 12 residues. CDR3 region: CASSSGPQKLFF. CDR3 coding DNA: TGTGCCAGCAGCAGTGGGCCTCAAAAACTGTTTTTT.

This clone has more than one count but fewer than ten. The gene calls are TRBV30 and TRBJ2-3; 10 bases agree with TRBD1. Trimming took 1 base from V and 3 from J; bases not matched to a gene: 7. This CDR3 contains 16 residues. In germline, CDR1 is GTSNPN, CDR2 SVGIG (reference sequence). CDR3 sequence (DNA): TGTGCCTGGAGTGGGGACAGGGGATTGGGGACAGATACGCAGTATTTT. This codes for CAWSGDRGLGTDTQYF.

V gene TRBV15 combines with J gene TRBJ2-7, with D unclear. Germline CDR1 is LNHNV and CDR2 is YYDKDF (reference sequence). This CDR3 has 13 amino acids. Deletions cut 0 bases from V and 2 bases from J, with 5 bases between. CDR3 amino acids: CATSRDSAYEQYF. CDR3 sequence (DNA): TGTGCCACCAGCAGAGACAGTGCCTACGAGCAGTACTTC.

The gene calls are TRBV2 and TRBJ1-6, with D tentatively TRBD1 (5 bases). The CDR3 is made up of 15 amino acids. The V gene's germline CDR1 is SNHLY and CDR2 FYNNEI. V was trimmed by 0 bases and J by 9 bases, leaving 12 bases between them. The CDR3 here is CASSEAGGRLSPLHF. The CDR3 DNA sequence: TGTGCCAGCAGTGAAGCTGGGGGGAGGCTTTCACCCCTCCACTTT.

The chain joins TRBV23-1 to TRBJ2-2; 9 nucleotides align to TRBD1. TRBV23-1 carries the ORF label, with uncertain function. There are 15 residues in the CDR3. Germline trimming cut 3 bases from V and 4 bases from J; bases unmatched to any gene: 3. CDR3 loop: CASSQGQGTTGELFF. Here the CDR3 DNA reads TGCGCCAGCAGTCAGGGACAGGGTACCACCGGGGAGCTGTTTTTT.

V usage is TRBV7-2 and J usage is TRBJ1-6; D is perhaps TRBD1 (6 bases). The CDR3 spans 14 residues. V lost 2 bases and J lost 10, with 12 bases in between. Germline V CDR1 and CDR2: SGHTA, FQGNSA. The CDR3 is CASSLTGLYSPLHF. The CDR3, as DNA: TGTGCCAGCAGCTTAACAGGGTTGTACTCACCCCTCCACTTT.

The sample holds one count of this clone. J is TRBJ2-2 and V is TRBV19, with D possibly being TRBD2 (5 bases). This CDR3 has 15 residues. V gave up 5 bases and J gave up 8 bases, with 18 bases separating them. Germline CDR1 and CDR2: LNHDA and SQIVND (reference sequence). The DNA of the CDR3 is TGTGCCAGTAGTCCCCTAATAGCGAGCGGTGGGGAGCTGTTTTTT. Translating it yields CASSPLIASGGELFF.

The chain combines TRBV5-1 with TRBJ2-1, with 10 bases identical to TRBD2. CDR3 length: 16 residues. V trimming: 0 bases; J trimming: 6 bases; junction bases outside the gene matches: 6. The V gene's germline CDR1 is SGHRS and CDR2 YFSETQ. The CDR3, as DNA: TGCGCCAGCAGCTTGGGGCCTAGCGGGGGACGCAATGAGCAGTTCTTC. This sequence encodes CASSLGPSGGRNEQFF.

The CDR3 sequence: CASSPGGKETQYF. CDR3 DNA: TGTGCCAGCAGCCCAGGGGGAAAAGAGACCCAGTACTTC. This chain uses TRBV7-2 with TRBJ2-5; 7 nucleotides align to TRBD1. J was trimmed by 3 bases and V by 5 bases; bases with no gene match: 3. The CDR3 contains 13 residues. Germline assignment: CDR1 SGHTA and CDR2 FQGNSA. The complete variable domain, with remaining parts taken from reference TRBV7-2 and TRBJ2-5, reads GAGVSQSPSNKVTEKGKDVELRCDPISGHTALYWYRQSLGQGLEFLIYFQGNSAPDKSGLPSDRFSAERTGGSVSTLTIQRTQQEDSAVYLCASSPGGKETQYFGPGTRLLVL.

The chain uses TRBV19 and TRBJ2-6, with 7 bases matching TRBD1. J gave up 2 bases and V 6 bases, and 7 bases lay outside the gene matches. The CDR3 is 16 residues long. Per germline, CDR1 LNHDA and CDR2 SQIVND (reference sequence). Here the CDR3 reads CASRQGKVAGANVLTF. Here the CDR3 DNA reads TGTGCCAGTAGACAGGGGAAGGTAGCTGGGGCCAACGTCCTGACTTTC.

This CDR3 reads CASSLTSPSSYNEQFF. The CDR3 nucleotides are TGTGCCAGCAGCTTAACTTCCCCTTCTTCCTACAATGAGCAGTTCTTC. V is TRBV7-9 and J is TRBJ2-1; D is undetermined. There are 16 residues in the CDR3. Trimming took off 2 bases at V and 1 base at J, with 12 bases between the two ends. Looked up from germline, CDR1 is SEHNR and CDR2 is FQNEAQ (reference sequence).

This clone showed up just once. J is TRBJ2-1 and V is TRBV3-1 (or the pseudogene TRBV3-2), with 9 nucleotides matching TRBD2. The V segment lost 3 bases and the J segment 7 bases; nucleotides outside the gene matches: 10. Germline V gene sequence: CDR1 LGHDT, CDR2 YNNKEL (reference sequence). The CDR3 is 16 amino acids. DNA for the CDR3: TGTGCCAGCAGCCATACCGGGACTAGCTTCGCGAATGAGCAGTTCTTC. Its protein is CASSHTGTSFANEQFF.

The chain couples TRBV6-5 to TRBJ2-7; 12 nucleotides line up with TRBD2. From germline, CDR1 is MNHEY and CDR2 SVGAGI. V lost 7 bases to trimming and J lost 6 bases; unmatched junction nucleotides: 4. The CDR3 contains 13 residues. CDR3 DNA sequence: TGTGCCAGCACCCGACTAGCGGGGGCCGAGCAGTACTTC. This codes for CASTRLAGAEQYF.

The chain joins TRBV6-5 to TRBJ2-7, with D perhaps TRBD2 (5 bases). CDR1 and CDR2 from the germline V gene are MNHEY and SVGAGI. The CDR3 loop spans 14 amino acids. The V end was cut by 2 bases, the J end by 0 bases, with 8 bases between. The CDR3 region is CASSYGGNSYEQYF. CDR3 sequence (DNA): TGTGCCAGCAGTTACGGAGGAAACTCCTACGAGCAGTACTTC.

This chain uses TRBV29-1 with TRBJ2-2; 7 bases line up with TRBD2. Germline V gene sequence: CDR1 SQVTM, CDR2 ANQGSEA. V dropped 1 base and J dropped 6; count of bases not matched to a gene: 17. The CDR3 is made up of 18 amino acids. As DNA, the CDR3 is TGCAGCGTTGAAGTGCGGTGGGAGCGGGGTGCTGGTTCCGGGGAGCTGTTTTTT. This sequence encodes CSVEVRWERGAGSGELFF.

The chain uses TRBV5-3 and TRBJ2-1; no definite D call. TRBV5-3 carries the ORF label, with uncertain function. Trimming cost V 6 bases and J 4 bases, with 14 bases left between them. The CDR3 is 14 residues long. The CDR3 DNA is TGTGCCAGAAACCCCCCCCGAGCATACAATGAGCAGTTCTTC. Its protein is CARNPPRAYNEQFF.

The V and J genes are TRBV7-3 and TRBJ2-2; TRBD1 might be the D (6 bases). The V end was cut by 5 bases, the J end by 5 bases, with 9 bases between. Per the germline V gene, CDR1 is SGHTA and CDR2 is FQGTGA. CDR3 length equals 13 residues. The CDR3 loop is CASSPQGTGELFF. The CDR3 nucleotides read TGTGCCAGCAGCCCACAGGGTACCGGGGAGCTGTTTTTT.

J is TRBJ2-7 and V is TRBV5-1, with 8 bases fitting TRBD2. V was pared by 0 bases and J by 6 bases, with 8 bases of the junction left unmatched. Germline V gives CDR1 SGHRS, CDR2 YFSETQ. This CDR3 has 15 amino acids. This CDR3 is CASSLEPGRAFEQYF. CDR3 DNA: TGCGCCAGCAGCTTGGAACCCGGGAGGGCTTTCGAGCAGTACTTC.

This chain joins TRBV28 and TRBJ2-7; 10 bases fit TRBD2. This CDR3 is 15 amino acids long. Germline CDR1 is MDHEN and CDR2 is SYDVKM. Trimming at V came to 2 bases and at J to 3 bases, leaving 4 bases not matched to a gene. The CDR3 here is CASSLTGLAVYEQYF. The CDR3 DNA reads TGTGCCAGCAGTTTAACCGGACTAGCGGTCTACGAGCAGTACTTC. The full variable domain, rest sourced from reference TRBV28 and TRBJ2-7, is DVKVTQSSRYLVKRTGEKVFLECVQDMDHENMFWYRQDPGLGLRLIYFSYDVKMKEKGDIPEGYSVSREKKERFSLILESASTNQTSMYLCASSLTGLAVYEQYFGPGTRLTVT.

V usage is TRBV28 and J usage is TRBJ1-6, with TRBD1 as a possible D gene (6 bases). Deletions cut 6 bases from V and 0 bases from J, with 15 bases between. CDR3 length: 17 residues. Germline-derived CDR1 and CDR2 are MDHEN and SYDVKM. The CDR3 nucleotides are TGTGCCAGCAGCCTGGGGGGGGCGAGCTCCTATAATTCACCCCTCCACTTT. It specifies CASSLGGASSYNSPLHF. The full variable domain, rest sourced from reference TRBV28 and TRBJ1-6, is DVKVTQSSRYLVKRTGEKVFLECVQDMDHENMFWYRQDPGLGLRLIYFSYDVKMKEKGDIPEGYSVSREKKERFSLILESASTNQTSMYLCASSLGGASSYNSPLHFGNGTRLTVT.

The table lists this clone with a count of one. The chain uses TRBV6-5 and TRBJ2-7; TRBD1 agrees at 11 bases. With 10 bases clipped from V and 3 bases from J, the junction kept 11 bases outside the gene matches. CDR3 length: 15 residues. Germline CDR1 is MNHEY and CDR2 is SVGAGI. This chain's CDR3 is CAITSRDRGIYEQYF. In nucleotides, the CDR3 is TGTGCCATCACAAGCCGGGACAGGGGGATCTACGAGCAGTACTTC.

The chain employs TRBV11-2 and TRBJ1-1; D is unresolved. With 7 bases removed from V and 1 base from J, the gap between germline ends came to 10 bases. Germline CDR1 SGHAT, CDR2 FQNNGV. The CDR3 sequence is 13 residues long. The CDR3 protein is CASTLSWNTEAFF. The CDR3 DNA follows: TGTGCCAGCACCCTCTCGTGGAACACTGAAGCTTTCTTT.

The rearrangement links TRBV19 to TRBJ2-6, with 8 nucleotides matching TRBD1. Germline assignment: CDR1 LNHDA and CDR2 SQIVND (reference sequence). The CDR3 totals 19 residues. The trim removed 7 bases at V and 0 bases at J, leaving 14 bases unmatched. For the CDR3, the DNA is TGTGCCAGTACTAATCCTCCGGGACAGGCAGTCTCTGGGGCCAACGTCCTGACTTTC. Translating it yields CASTNPPGQAVSGANVLTF. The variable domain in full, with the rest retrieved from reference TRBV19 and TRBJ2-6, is DGGITQSPKYLFRKEGQNVTLSCEQNLNHDAMYWYRQDPGQGLRLIYYSQIVNDFQKGDIAEGYSVSREKKESFPLTVTSAQKNPTAFYLCASTNPPGQAVSGANVLTFGAGSRLTVL.

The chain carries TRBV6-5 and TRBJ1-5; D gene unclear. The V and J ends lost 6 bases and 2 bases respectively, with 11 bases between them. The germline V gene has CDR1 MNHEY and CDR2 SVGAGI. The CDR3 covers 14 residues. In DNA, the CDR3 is TGTGCCAGCAGGGCGGGGATGGGCAATCAGCCCCAGCATTTT. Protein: CASRAGMGNQPQHF.